The 32 T cell receptor beta chains listed next were all sequenced from one sample in a study of T cells in Graves' hyperthyroidism and ophthalmopathy. Researchers took RNA transcripts and amplified the TCR beta CDR3 regions from them. An initial round of RT-PCR targeting the TCR CDR3 relied on the HTBI primer set. TCRdb reanalysed the multiplex PCR reads using MiXCR and keeps one entry per CDR3 protein. The sample lists over 150,000 distinct CDR3 sequences; 17% were seen once. Sequenced: blood. Every receptor here comes from a woman aged 50 to 65 with Graves' hyperthyroidism.

This clonotype was counted ten times or more. The V and J genes are TRBV6-1 and TRBJ2-3, with 12 positions matching TRBD2. This CDR3 is 16 amino acids long. V lost 6 bases, J lost 8 bases, and 12 bases stayed unmatched. Germline assignment: CDR1 MNHNS and CDR2 SASEGT. The chain's CDR3 is CASSPSSGGAMGTQYF. CDR3 sequence (DNA): TGTGCCAGCAGCCCCTCTAGCGGGGGGGCTATGGGTACGCAGTATTTT.

This clonotype was recorded a few times. The J gene is TRBJ1-2, the V gene TRBV19; TRBD1 is a possible D gene (5 bases). V lost 8 bases and J 9 bases, leaving 25 bases between the germline ends. CDR1 and CDR2 from the germline V gene are LNHDA and SQIVND (reference sequence). This CDR3 contains 15 residues. CDR3 DNA: TGTGCCAGTGAAGCGGGACCAGCCACGATTCAGAGCTACACCTTC. It specifies CASEAGPATIQSYTF.

This clonotype was picked up many times. The chain joins TRBV7-9 to TRBJ1-1; D ambiguous. This CDR3 region has 16 residues. V was trimmed by 0 bases and J by 1 base, leaving 12 bases between them. Germline values: CDR1 SEHNR, CDR2 FQNEAQ (reference sequence). CDR3 bases: TGTGCCAGCAGCTTAGCAAGGTACCCCGGGAACACTGAAGCTTTCTTT. Protein product: CASSLARYPGNTEAFF.

The chain has TRBV7-9 and TRBJ1-5; D perhaps matches TRBD1 (5 bases). Trimming removed 2 bases at V and 7 bases at J, with 15 bases between. This CDR3 spans 15 amino acids. Germline lookup yields CDR1 SEHNR and CDR2 FQNEAQ (reference sequence). For the CDR3, the DNA is TGTGCCAGCAGCTTAAAGGCGGGGGATAGACAGCCCCAGCATTTT. Amino acid sequence: CASSLKAGDRQPQHF.

This clonotype was recorded many times. CDR3 sequence reads: CAVGGGPGNTIYF. The CDR3 DNA is TGTGCCGTTGGAGGGGGACCTGGAAACACCATATATTTT. The gene calls are TRBV6-1 and TRBJ1-3, with a possible D match to TRBD1 (6 bases). This CDR3 is 13 amino acids long. V was clipped by 11 bases and J by 2 bases, with 13 bases between them. Germline CDR1 MNHNS, CDR2 SASEGT.

Of note for this clonotype: A read error may explain this, as a much larger clone is one base away. This sequence joins TRBV7-2 and TRBJ1-1; D is unresolved. Germline V gene data show CDR1 as SGHTA and CDR2 as FQGNSA. The CDR3 loop spans 14 amino acids. As DNA, the CDR3 is TGTGCCAGCGGCTTGGTAAAGGTGAACACTGAAGCTTTCTTT. Translated: CASGLVKVNTEAFF.

This clonotype occurred many times. This sequence joins TRBV6-2 or TRBV6-3 and TRBJ2-2, with D tentatively TRBD1 or TRBD2 (6 bases each). Germline CDR1 and CDR2: MNHEY and SVGEGT. Trimming left V 7 bases short and J 5 bases short, with 17 bases between. The CDR3 is 15 amino acids. CDR3 amino acids: CASNFRGERTGELFF. The CDR3 DNA follows: TGTGCCAGCAATTTTAGGGGGGAAAGAACCGGGGAGCTGTTTTTT.

This clonotype was counted ten times or more. The V call is TRBV7-2, the J call TRBJ1-3; D is uncertain. This CDR3 spans 16 amino acids. Germline CDR1 reads SGHTA; CDR2 reads FQGNSA. V lost 5 bases to trimming and J lost 0 bases, with 14 bases between them. The CDR3 DNA reads TGTGCCAGCAGCCATTCCCCCCAGAGCTCTGGAAACACCATATATTTT. It specifies CASSHSPQSSGNTIYF.

In its sample, this clonotype was seen many times. This chain connects TRBV20-1 to TRBJ2-3, with D perhaps being TRBD1 or TRBD2 (5 bases each). This CDR3 has 15 residues. Germline V gives CDR1 DFQATT, CDR2 SNEGSKA (reference sequence). The V gene lost 1 base and the J gene lost 0 bases, with 11 bases spanning the gap. The CDR3 loop reads CSARGGARSTDTQYF. Here the CDR3 DNA reads TGCAGTGCTAGAGGAGGGGCTCGTAGCACAGATACGCAGTATTTT.

This clonotype was detected many times. The rearrangement links TRBV28 to TRBJ2-2; TRBD2 is a possible D gene (6 bases). In germline, CDR1 is MDHEN, CDR2 SYDVKM. V was pared by 4 bases and J by 7 bases, with 16 bases between. CDR3 size: 15 residues. DNA of the CDR3: TGTGCCAGCAGTTATTTCGGGGAGGCGGGCGGGGAGCTGTTTTTT. Translating it yields CASSYFGEAGGELFF.

The rearrangement uses TRBV27 and TRBJ2-7; TRBD2 agrees at 11 bases. J was trimmed by 6 bases and V by 6 bases; bases with no gene match: 10. The germline V gene has CDR1 MNHEY and CDR2 SMNVEV (reference sequence). The CDR3 loop spans 15 amino acids. CDR3: CASRYLAGGSSEQYF. In nucleotides, the CDR3 is TGTGCCAGCAGATACTTAGCGGGAGGGTCGTCCGAGCAGTACTTC.

This clonotype has at least ten counts. V is TRBV4-1 and J is TRBJ2-7; TRBD1 agrees at 7 bases. Germline-derived CDR1 and CDR2 are MGHRA and YSYEKL. This CDR3 is 14 amino acids long. V was clipped by 5 bases and J by 3 bases; unmatched bases: 7. The CDR3 here is CASSEGTDVYEQYF. The DNA of the CDR3 is TGCGCCAGCAGCGAAGGGACAGACGTCTACGAGCAGTACTTC.

This clonotype has at least ten counts. This sequence joins TRBV5-1 and TRBJ1-6; 9 nucleotides agree with TRBD1. CDR3 size: 13 residues. After removal of 4 bases from V and 10 bases from J, the junction contained 3 bases not matched to a gene. Per germline, CDR1 SGHRS and CDR2 YFSETQ. The chain's CDR3 is CASSGTGSSPLHF. The CDR3 DNA is TGCGCCAGCAGCGGGACAGGGAGCTCACCCCTCCACTTT.

This clonotype has a count of ten or more. The J gene is TRBJ1-1, the V gene TRBV7-6; TRBD1 might be the D (6 bases). This CDR3 has 14 amino acids. In germline, CDR1 is SGHVS, CDR2 FNYEAQ. V shed 5 bases and J shed 3 bases, with 13 bases lying between them. In DNA, the CDR3 is TGTGCCAGCAGCCAAGGGGGGGGGCACACTGAAGCTTTCTTT. It yields the protein CASSQGGGHTEAFF.

This clonotype was counted ten times or more. J is TRBJ1-5 and V is TRBV6-1; the D gene is possibly TRBD1 (5 bases). CDR1 and CDR2 (germline): MNHNS, SASEGT. V lost 2 bases, J lost 4 bases, and 12 bases lay in between. CDR3 length: 15 amino acids. CDR3 nucleotides: TGTGCCAGCAGTGAATGGGGGAGTGGAAATCAGCCCCAGCATTTT. Translation: CASSEWGSGNQPQHF.

This clonotype was counted ten times or more. The chain employs TRBV3-1 and TRBJ2-7, with 8 bases aligning to TRBD2. CDR1 and CDR2 (germline): LGHDT, YNNKEL (reference sequence). The CDR3 is 15 amino acids. V trimming: 1 base; J trimming: 3 bases; junction bases outside the gene matches: 5. CDR3 sequence (DNA): TGTGCCAGCAGCCAAGGAAGCGGGGGAGGCTACGAGCAGTACTTC. It specifies CASSQGSGGGYEQYF.

Many counts were recorded for this clonotype. V and J are TRBV7-3 and TRBJ1-6; no clear D. V shed 5 bases and J shed 10 bases, with 12 bases lying between them. CDR3 length: 13 amino acids. CDR1 SGHTA and CDR2 FQGTGA come from the germline V gene. CDR3 region: CASSPGMGSPLHF. In DNA form, the CDR3 reads TGTGCCAGCAGCCCGGGGATGGGCTCACCCCTCCACTTT.

This clonotype showed up just once. This chain uses TRBV28 with TRBJ1-1; a weak D match, TRBD1 (5 bases). This CDR3 has 14 amino acids. Germline V gene sequence: CDR1 MDHEN, CDR2 SYDVKM. V dropped 7 bases and J dropped 6 bases, with 18 bases sitting between them. CDR3 DNA: TGTGCCAGCAATTCGGCGGGGGTTTTGGCTGAAGCTTTCTTT. It translates to CASNSAGVLAEAFF.

Notes on this clonotype: A much larger clone is a single base away; this may be a read error. The rearrangement uses TRBV7-9 and TRBJ1-1, with TRBD1 matching over 11 bases. CDR1 and CDR2 from the germline V gene are SEHNR and FQNEAQ (reference sequence). The CDR3 totals 15 residues. V dropped 5 bases and J dropped 1; count of bases not matched to a gene: 3. Here the CDR3 DNA reads TGTGCCAGCAGCGGACAGGGGGCTCGGAACACTGAAGCTTTCTTT. Amino acids: CASSGQGARNTEAFF.

At least ten counts were recorded for this clonotype. V gene TRBV5-1 combines with J gene TRBJ2-7; no clear D. Germline V CDR1 and CDR2: SGHRS, YFSETQ. V was clipped by 0 bases and J by 6 bases, with 4 bases between them. The length of the CDR3 is 11 residues. In DNA, the CDR3 is TGCGCCAGCAGCTTGGACGGCGAGCAGTACTTC. It encodes CASSLDGEQYF.

This clonotype was detected many times. The chain links TRBV20-1 to TRBJ1-6, with D tentatively TRBD1 (6 bases). V lost 5 bases, J lost 9 bases, and 17 bases lay in between. The CDR3 spans 14 residues. The germline V gene has CDR1 DFQATT and CDR2 SNEGSKA (reference sequence). The CDR3 DNA reads as TGCAGTGCTCAAACAAATCCCAGGGGTTCACCCCTCCACTTT. Its protein product is CSAQTNPRGSPLHF.

The CDR3 coding sequence is TGCAGCGTTGCAGGCTTATTCGAAGCTTTCTTT. Its translation is CSVAGLFEAFF. This chain uses TRBV29-1 with TRBJ1-1, with D unresolved. The CDR3 has 11 residues. V was cut by 4 bases and J by 8 bases, with 11 bases left in between. Germline CDR1 SQVTM, CDR2 ANQGSEA. Complete variable domain (other parts from reference TRBV29-1 and TRBJ1-1): SAVISQKPSRDICQRGTSLTIQCQVDSQVTMMFWYRQQPGQSLTLIATANQGSEATYESGFVIDKFPISRPNLTFSTLTVSNMSPEDSSIYLCSVAGLFEAFFGQGTRLTVV.

This clonotype has ten or more counts. The rearrangement links TRBV10-3 to TRBJ1-5; the D gene is possibly TRBD1 (5 bases). This CDR3 region has 15 residues. Looked up from germline, CDR1 is ENHRY and CDR2 is SYGVKD. Trimming left V 6 bases short and J 0 bases short, with 12 bases between. The CDR3 bases are TGTGCCATCAGCGGAGGGGATAATAGCAATCAGCCCCAGCATTTT. It yields the protein CAISGGDNSNQPQHF.

This clonotype showed up just once. This sequence joins TRBV28 and TRBJ2-3; TRBD2 aligns across 9 bases. Germline trimming cut 6 bases from V and 1 base from J; bases unmatched to any gene: 5. CDR1 MDHEN and CDR2 SYDVKM come from the germline V gene. This CDR3 has 15 amino acids. CDR3 DNA sequence: TGTGCCAGCAGCAGGACTAGCGACGGCACAGATACGCAGTATTTT. Translation: CASSRTSDGTDTQYF.

As for this clonotype: One junction end disagrees with the germline gene, perhaps due to a read error. The chain carries TRBV5-1 and TRBJ1-1; 9 bases are shared with TRBD1. Germline CDR1 is SGHRS and CDR2 is YFSETQ. The CDR3 loop spans 14 amino acids. CDR3 nucleotide sequence: TGCGCCAGCAGCTTGGATGGGACAGGGTTCCCAGCGATCTTT. Translation: CASSLDGTGFPAIF.

About this clonotype itself: This may be a read error, as it is one base from a much larger clone. The chain carries TRBV11-2 and TRBJ2-1; D call uncertain. CDR1 is SGHAT, CDR2 FQNNGV, per germline. The CDR3 extends over 15 amino acids. This chain's CDR3 is CASSPDLSGYNEQLF. The DNA for the CDR3 is TGTGCCAGCAGCCCAGACCTCTCGGGCTACAATGAGCAGCTCTTC. Variable domain in full (rest from reference TRBV11-2 and TRBJ2-1): EAGVAQSPRYKIIEKRQSVAFWCNPISGHATLYWYQQILGQGPKLLIQFQNNGVVDDSQLPKDRFSAERLKGVDSTLKIQPAKLEDSAVYLCASSPDLSGYNEQLFGPGTRLTVL.

This clonotype was counted at least ten times. This chain connects TRBV5-5 to TRBJ2-1; tentative D call: TRBD1 (6 bases). The V gene lost 2 bases and the J gene lost 6 bases, with 9 bases spanning the gap. The CDR3 has 13 residues. Germline V gene sequence: CDR1 SGHKS, CDR2 YYEKEE (reference sequence). For the CDR3, the DNA is TGTGCCAGCAGCTTACGGACAGCCAATGAGCAGTTCTTC. This encodes CASSLRTANEQFF.

This clonotype has a count of ten or more. The chain joins TRBV2 to TRBJ2-3, with TRBD1 matching over 9 bases. Germline V gene sequence: CDR1 SNHLY, CDR2 FYNNEI. With 7 bases clipped from V and 6 bases from J, the junction kept 8 bases outside the gene matches. CDR3 length: 14 amino acids. CDR3 DNA: TGTGCCAGCAAGGGACAGGGAGTTTCCGATACGCAGTATTTT. It specifies CASKGQGVSDTQYF.

This clonotype was picked up many times. V usage is TRBV19 and J usage is TRBJ1-1; no definite D call. The CDR3 is 12 residues long. V lost 5 bases to trimming and J lost 4 bases, with 8 bases between them. The germline CDR1 and CDR2 sequences are LNHDA and SQIVND (reference sequence). The CDR3 region has the DNA TGTGCCAGTAGTTATTGGGGCACTGAAGCTTTCTTT. Translation gives CASSYWGTEAFF.

In this sample, this clonotype turned up many times. V is TRBV18 and J is TRBJ1-4; TRBD1 matches 12 bases. Germline CDR1 KGHSH, CDR2 LQKENI. CDR3 length equals 16 residues. V was pared by 6 bases and J by 5 bases, with 7 bases of the junction left unmatched. CDR3 sequence: CASSTWGQGANEKLFF. In DNA form, the CDR3 reads TGTGCCAGCTCGACCTGGGGACAGGGGGCGAATGAAAAACTGTTTTTT. The entire variable domain, with the rest obtained from reference TRBV18 and TRBJ1-4, is as follows: NAGVMQNPRHLVRRRGQEARLRCSPMKGHSHVYWYRQLPEEGLKFMVYLQKENIIDESGMPKERFSAEFPKEGPSILRIQQVVRGDSAAYFCASSTWGQGANEKLFFGSGTQLSVL.

This clonotype occurred many times. This chain links TRBV7-2 with TRBJ1-3; 8 bases are shared with TRBD1. Trimming removed 5 bases from V and 3 bases from J; junction bases left unmatched: 6. The CDR3 has 15 residues. Germline V CDR1 and CDR2: SGHTA, FQGNSA. The CDR3 loop is CASSSRTGFGNTIYF. In nucleotides, the CDR3 is TGTGCCAGCAGCAGCCGGACAGGGTTTGGAAACACCATATATTTT.

This clonotype was counted at least ten times. The genes are TRBV7-9 and TRBJ1-1, with TRBD1 identical over 10 bases. This CDR3 is 15 amino acids long. CDR1 and CDR2 (germline): SEHNR, FQNEAQ (reference sequence). Trimming cost V 2 bases and J 3 bases; bases outside gene matches: 3. As DNA, the CDR3 is TGTGCCAGCAGCTTAACGGGACAGGGGTACACTGAAGCTTTCTTT. Residues: CASSLTGQGYTEAFF.